The source of this T cell receptor beta chain is a study of cytomegalovirus exposure and HLA in healthy donors. Broader study findings: Later, an analysis found that common viral pathogens appeared to be linked with several of the most significant clusters. In a later analysis, specific HLA alleles were associated with 15,000 to 20,000 TCR beta sequences at a 0.05 false discovery rate. Trimming of TCR beta V- and J-genes showed a link, identified in a later analysis, to a missense DCLRE1C variant.

Primers for the PCR totalled 60 Vbeta and 13 Jbeta. Clones were read by immunoSEQ multiplex PCR, and TCRdb kept only the in-frame ones, dropping some. The sample lists fewer than 150,000 clones; 70% to 80% were seen once. This CDR3 region has 16 residues. V shed 5 bases and J 0 bases; nucleotides not matched to a gene: 8. Per the germline V gene, CDR1 is LNHDA and CDR2 is SQIVND (reference sequence). As for this clone: No antigen is known for it.

The J gene is TRBJ2-3, the V gene TRBV19; 7 bases map to TRBD1. Specimen: PBMCs. The sequence came from a man in his forties or fifties in good health and CMV-seropositive. The CDR3 loop reads CASSVDRRRSTDTQYF. The DNA for the CDR3 is TGTGCCAGTAGTGTGGACAGGCGTCGAAGCACAGATACGCAGTATTTT.